Below, one T cell receptor beta chain is given with its context. This clonotype was detected many times. Its antigen is currently not known. Per-nucleotide qualities are absent, and no much larger clonotype sits a single base away. This sample was taken from a study of molecular identifiers for immune sequencing clone quantification (dated by TCRdb to 2016 to 2018). Context from the whole study: In a replicate experiment, RNA from about 20,000 or 100,000 naive CD8 T cells was split into five aliquots, four of which were sequenced. This methods study benchmarked molecular-identifier clustering-based TCR repertoire sequencing (MIDCIRS) and TCR RNA copy counting, using CD8 T cells to do so.

Broad study findings and their caveats: The naive libraries included spiked-in Jurkat TCR RNA (over nine copies' worth), and this RNA is not part of the donor repertoire. Without barcode sub-clustering, chimeric consensus sequences inflated TCR diversity; chimeras reached as high as 47%. Clones above 20 RNA copies held over 99% of molecules in CMV-specific effector cells but under 1% in naive cells. The sizes of highly expanded clones could end up underestimated when identical TCR molecules share a barcode. Spiked-in Jurkat TCR RNA equivalent to a single cell was reported to be detectable even among some 910,000 naive CD8 T cells. Modeling gave about three recovered TCR RNA copies per cell versus about ten by digital PCR, implying about 30% capture efficiency.

From its cysteine to its phenylalanine, the CDR3 spans 17 amino acids. The kept DNA is CDR3 alone, 51 bases in frame from the first base. Compared with germline, V lacks 2 bases and J lacks 4 bases; bases without a gene match: 11. Taken from the germline V gene, the CDR1 and CDR2 loops are MDHEN and SYDVKM. Naive CD8 T cell libraries were made from 20,000 to 1,000,000 sorted cells using 10%, 30% or 50% of purified RNA. Naive CD8 T cells, defined as CD8+CD4-CCR7+CD45RA+, were FACS-sorted into RLT Plus buffer on a BD FACSAria II. Detection sensitivity was tested by spiking Jurkat RNA equal to over 8 TCR copies' worth into samples containing 20,000-1,000,000 naive CD8 T cells. Enrichment of CD8 T cells was performed with RosetteSep CD8+ T Cell Enrichment Cocktail and Ficoll-Paque, after which ACK red cell lysis was carried out. Receptors were amplified or captured by PCR. The sample was run on an Illumina HiSeq 4000. Bulk TCR libraries were prepared as previously described, using TCR primers listed in Table S5. The Qiagen AllPrep DNA/RNA kit was used to purify total RNA. Before analysis, reads from multiple sequencing runs of the same library were pooled. Turning to the authors' computational methods: Reads were retained only if the reads had an exact TCR constant sequence, and the retained reads were trimmed to 150 nt and grouped according to their 12-nt molecular barcodes. Reads inside each barcode group were sub-clustered using a 15% Levenshtein threshold, and a quality-weighted consensus sequence was constructed for each RNA molecule. Non-functional sequences were removed, as were lower-count sequences one edit away from another. Based on fitting two negative binomial distributions, any barcode sub-cluster with under 20% of the maximum read count was discarded. TCRdb reworked the public reads: Q25 trimming with fastp, MiXCR clone assembly, productive beta chains retained. A single entry per CDR3 protein holds the most common genes and DNA from its merged rows. The V and J calls were not made by the authors but by TCRdb's processing. The sample yields around 65,000 distinct CDR3 sequences; less than 20% were counted once. The top ten clones comprise less than 2% of the sample.

Sequencing was performed on naive CD8+ T cells from blood, with Jurkat cell RNA spiked in. Interpreted using the paper, the cell subset or site label stands for: FACS-sorted CD8+CD4-CCR7+CD45RA+ naive T cells. The rearranged segments are TRBV28 and TRBJ2-5, with 9 bases in between that match TRBD2. The receptor comes from a human donor in good health. Some libraries in this study had Jurkat cell RNA spiked in. The DNA is as follows: TGTGCCAGCAGTTTAAGCCTGGTAGCGGGAGAATTAGAGACCCAGTACTTC. Its protein product is CASSLSLVAGELETQYF.